A single sample gave rise to the 2 T cell receptor beta chains below, sequenced in a study of T cells in Graves' hyperthyroidism and ophthalmopathy. Researchers took RNA transcripts and amplified the TCR beta CDR3 regions from them. Primed by the HTBI set, a first-round RT-PCR was run on the TCR CDR3. MiXCR, applied by TCRdb to the multiplex PCR reads, yields one record per CDR3 protein. In the table there are approximately 530,000 distinct CDR3 sequences, about 20% of which are singletons. Input material: blood. Source of these receptors: a man aged 35-49 years with Graves' ophthalmopathy.

V usage is TRBV30 and J usage is TRBJ1-4, with a weak D call TRBD1 (5 bases). This CDR3 has 16 amino acids. Germline assignment: CDR1 GTSNPN and CDR2 SVGIG (reference sequence). Trimming removed 4 bases from V and 3 bases from J, with 18 bases in between. CDR3 nucleotides: TGTGCCTGGATTCCTCTTGATGGGGGGTCTAATGAAAAACTGTTTTTT. This codes for CAWIPLDGGSNEKLFF.

This chain links TRBV28 with TRBJ2-7, with 7 bases identical to TRBD1. The V and J ends lost 5 bases and 5 bases, in that order; junction bases with no gene match: 6. Germline CDR1 reads MDHEN; CDR2 reads SYDVKM. The CDR3 is 13 amino acids. CDR3 region: CASSPGQVHEQYF. The CDR3 DNA reads TGTGCCAGCAGTCCCGGACAGGTCCACGAGCAGTACTTC.